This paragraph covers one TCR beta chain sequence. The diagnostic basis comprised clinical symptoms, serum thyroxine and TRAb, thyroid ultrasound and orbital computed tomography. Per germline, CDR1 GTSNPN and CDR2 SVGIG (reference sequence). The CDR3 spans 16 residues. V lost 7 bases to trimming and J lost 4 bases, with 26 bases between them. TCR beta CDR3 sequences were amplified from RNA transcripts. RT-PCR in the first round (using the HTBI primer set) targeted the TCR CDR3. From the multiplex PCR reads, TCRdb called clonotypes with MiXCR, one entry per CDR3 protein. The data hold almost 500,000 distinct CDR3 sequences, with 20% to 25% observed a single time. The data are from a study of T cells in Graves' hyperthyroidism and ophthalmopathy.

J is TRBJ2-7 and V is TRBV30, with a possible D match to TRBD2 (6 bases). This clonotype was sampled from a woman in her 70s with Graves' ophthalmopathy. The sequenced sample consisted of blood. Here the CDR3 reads CAFQEGRGKMVYEQYF. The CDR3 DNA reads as TGTGCCTTTCAGGAGGGTCGTGGGAAAATGGTGTACGAGCAGTACTTC.